The 4 T cell receptor beta chains reported below all come from one sample, sequenced in a study of cytomegalovirus exposure and HLA in healthy donors. The assay was immunoSEQ multiplex PCR, and TCRdb's table has in-frame clones only and misses some. The sample includes about 190,000 clones, approximately 84% of them seen just once. Sample: PBMCs. The receptors were sampled from a man aged 18-30 years in good health and CMV-seropositive.

The V and J genes are TRBV7-9 and TRBJ1-2, with 8 nucleotides matching TRBD1. V trimming: 5 bases; J trimming: 7 bases; junction bases outside the gene matches: 3. The CDR3 consists of 12 residues. Germline V gene data show CDR1 as SEHNR and CDR2 as FQNEAQ (reference sequence). The chain's CDR3 is CASSAQGGGYTF. The DNA for the CDR3 is TGTGCCAGCAGCGCACAGGGGGGTGGCTACACCTTC.

The CDR3 sequence: CAWSVRQGHSYEQYF. CDR3 sequence (DNA): TGTGCCTGGAGTGTTCGACAGGGACACTCCTACGAGCAGTACTTC. This chain uses TRBV30 with TRBJ2-7, with 7 bases lining up with TRBD1. CDR1 GTSNPN and CDR2 SVGIG come from the germline V gene (reference sequence). V dropped 0 bases and J dropped 0; count of bases not matched to a gene: 5. This CDR3 is built from 15 residues.

This chain joins TRBV4-1 and TRBJ2-1; perhaps TRBD2 as D (6 bases). The CDR3 is 16 residues long. V dropped 1 base and J dropped 0 bases, with 10 bases sitting between them. CDR1 is MGHRA, CDR2 YSYEKL, per germline. CDR3 region: CASSQVGRSSYNEQFF. The CDR3 DNA reads TGCGCCAGCAGCCAAGTGGGGAGGAGCTCCTACAATGAGCAGTTCTTC.

V usage is TRBV19 and J usage is TRBJ2-7, with 10 positions matching TRBD1. V was pared by 4 bases and J by 2 bases, with 2 bases of the junction left unmatched. From germline, CDR1 is LNHDA and CDR2 SQIVND (reference sequence). This CDR3 is built from 14 residues. The chain's CDR3 is CASSRGQGTYEQYF. CDR3 DNA sequence: TGTGCCAGTAGTAGGGGACAGGGGACCTACGAGCAGTACTTC.